This TCR beta chain was identified during a study of blood T cells in healthy people across ages. Study outcomes and limitations: Estimates drawn from one million T cells were deemed to understate diversity.

Comments on this clonotype: Its antigen is unknown.

A second 7 to 11 cycle PCR used barcoded and J-beta primers. MiXCR, applied by TCRdb to the 5' RACE reads, yields one record per CDR3 protein. The sample lists around 1,500,000 distinct CDR3 sequences, about 43% seen once, with roughly 7.7% in the top ten. Germline V lookup: CDR1 SNHLY, CDR2 FYNNEI. V lost 1 base and J lost 0, with 10 bases in between. The CDR3 runs 15 residues. The sample was blood. The source of this sequence is a woman aged 18-29 years in good health. This chain links TRBV2 with TRBJ2-7, with TRBD1 as a possible D gene (5 bases). The CDR3 protein is CASSEGTSSSYEQYF. In DNA form, the CDR3 reads TGTGCCAGCAGTGAAGGGACATCGAGCTCCTACGAGCAGTACTTC.